The 2 T cell receptor beta chains listed next were all sequenced from one sample in a study of control samples from healthy donors and cancer patients. Here immunoSEQ multiplex PCR was the method, and the copy in TCRdb shows in-frame clones only, minus some. The repertoire holds roughly 70,000 clones, with approximately 84% as singletons. The specimen was blood. These receptors were obtained from a man in his fifties or sixties in good health.

The V call is TRBV6-1, the J call TRBJ2-5; D is unresolved. Germline V gene sequence: CDR1 MNHNS, CDR2 SASEGT. V was shortened by 3 bases and J by 1 base, with 6 bases between the two germline ends. The length of the CDR3 is 13 residues. The CDR3 bases are TGTGCCAGCAGTGATGGCATCCAAGAGACCCAGTACTTC. This translates into CASSDGIQETQYF.

The chain links TRBV13 to TRBJ1-3; tentatively, D is TRBD1 (6 bases). Germline values: CDR1 PRHDT, CDR2 FYEKMQ (reference sequence). The CDR3 runs 18 residues. V was pared by 5 bases and J by 0 bases, with 20 bases between. CDR3 in DNA: TGTGCCAGCAGCCCCGGGGGCCTTCAGGACTTCTCTGGAAACACCATATATTTT. It is translated as CASSPGGLQDFSGNTIYF.